The 10 T cell receptor beta chains listed next were all sequenced from one sample in a study of cytomegalovirus exposure and HLA in healthy donors. Primers for the PCR totalled 60 Vbeta and 13 Jbeta. Sequencing used immunoSEQ multiplex PCR; TCRdb keeps in-frame clones, though not all of them. In the table there are 150,000 or so clones, around 77% of which are singletons. The sample taken for sequencing was PBMCs. Every receptor here comes from a woman aged 40 to 55 in good health and CMV-seropositive.

The chain employs TRBV6-6 and TRBJ1-2; TRBD1 aligns across 9 bases. V trimming: 4 bases; J trimming: 4 bases; junction bases outside the gene matches: 7. Germline V CDR1 and CDR2: MNHNY, SVGAGI (reference sequence). This CDR3 is 15 amino acids long. CDR3 in DNA: TGTGCCAGCAGTTTCGGACAGGGGCGGCTCTATGGCTACACCTTC. Translated, it gives CASSFGQGRLYGYTF.

V gene TRBV5-1 combines with J gene TRBJ2-7, with 7 bases aligning to TRBD1. The CDR3 spans 13 residues. Germline trimming cut 6 bases from V and 0 bases from J; bases unmatched to any gene: 3. Germline values: CDR1 SGHRS, CDR2 YFSETQ. The CDR3 coding sequence is TGCGCCAGCACAGGACAGGTCTCCTACGAGCAGTACTTC. This sequence encodes CASTGQVSYEQYF.

This clone turned up a few times. The V and J genes are TRBV10-3 and TRBJ1-2; a possible D gene is TRBD1 (6 bases). The germline V gene encodes CDR1 ENHRY and CDR2 SYGVKD. The CDR3 sequence is 12 residues long. V lost 11 bases to trimming and J lost 6 bases, with 16 bases between them. The CDR3 spells CASHWGGHGYTF. CDR3 sequence (DNA): TGTGCCTCCCACTGGGGGGGCCATGGCTACACCTTC.

This chain connects TRBV5-1 to TRBJ2-5; D call uncertain. The CDR3 contains 14 residues. Germline V CDR1 and CDR2: SGHRS, YFSETQ. V was clipped by 0 bases and J by 4 bases, with 10 bases between them. The CDR3 reads CASSLVGLRETQYF. The CDR3 bases are TGCGCCAGCAGCTTGGTCGGGTTGAGAGAGACCCAGTACTTC.

This clone appeared once. The chain is built from TRBV21-1 and TRBJ1-2; TRBD1, as called in the table, went unchecked against the DNA. TRBV21-1 is a pseudogene. The CDR3 extends over 16 amino acids. The chain's CDR3 is CASSKALSGERYGYTF. The CDR3 nucleotides are TGTGCCAGCAGCAAAGCGCTTTCAGGGGAAAGATATGGCTACACCTTC.

The gene calls are TRBV6-1 and TRBJ2-1, with a possible D match to TRBD2 (6 bases). This CDR3 spans 15 amino acids. V was cut by 3 bases and J by 6 bases, with 15 bases left in between. Germline V lookup: CDR1 MNHNS, CDR2 SASEGT. The DNA for the CDR3 is TGTGCCAGCAGTGATCGGGGGTATCATGGCAATGAGCAGTTCTTC. The encoded protein is CASSDRGYHGNEQFF.

The rearrangement links TRBV7-9 to TRBJ1-4; D not resolved. V lost 1 base to trimming and J lost 5 bases, with 11 bases between them. The length of the CDR3 is 15 residues. Per germline, CDR1 SEHNR and CDR2 FQNEAQ (reference sequence). In DNA form, the CDR3 reads TGTGCCAGCAGCTTAGGGGTGGAGATAAATGAAAAACTGTTTTTT. This gives the protein CASSLGVEINEKLFF.

The chain recombines TRBV5-6 with TRBJ1-4, with TRBD1 as a possible D gene (5 bases). The CDR3 spans 13 residues. CDR1 and CDR2 (germline): SGHDT, YYEEEE. Trimming removed 4 bases from V and 7 bases from J, with 11 bases in between. CDR3 in DNA: TGTGCCAGCAGCCCTAGTGGGGCTGAAAAACTGTTTTTT. As protein: CASSPSGAEKLFF.

V is TRBV4-1 and J is TRBJ1-4; maybe TRBD1 (5 bases). This CDR3 region has 16 residues. With 2 bases removed from V and 7 bases from J, the gap between germline ends came to 17 bases. Germline CDR1 and CDR2: MGHRA and YSYEKL. The DNA for the CDR3 is TGCGCCAGCAGCCAAAGTAAGGGGAGGGAGAGTGAAAAACTGTTTTTT. Amino acids: CASSQSKGRESEKLFF.

A single count supports this clone. The chain combines TRBV9 with TRBJ1-5, with TRBD1 matching 10 bases. The CDR3 length is 19 residues. Germline loops: CDR1 SGDLS, CDR2 YYNGEE. V was pared by 4 bases and J by 5 bases, with 18 bases of the junction left unmatched. The CDR3 loop reads CASSLRRTGGQLGYQPQHF. The CDR3 nucleotides read TGTGCCAGCAGCCTACGACGGACAGGGGGGCAGCTTGGGTATCAGCCCCAGCATTTT.